This TCR beta chain emerged from a study of radiation and T cells in renal cell carcinoma. Time point: baseline pretreatment blood. The sample's treatment: 15 Gy SBRT to primary tumor, nephrectomy 4 weeks later. Germline values: CDR1 SGHTA, CDR2 FQGNSA. This CDR3 is built from 14 residues. V was clipped by 0 bases and J by 5 bases, with 10 bases between them. Method: immunoSEQ multiplex PCR; TCRdb's copy keeps in-frame clones and lacks some. The data show 110,000 to 150,000 clones, nearly 90% seen once. This receptor was identified in a woman aged 45-59 years with renal cell carcinoma. The source material was blood, sampled from a patient whose treatment included radiotherapy and nephrectomy. The rearrangement uses TRBV7-2 and TRBJ2-5; no clear D gene. For the CDR3, the DNA is TGTGCCAGCAGCTTAGCGTTCCGCGTTGAGACCCAGTACTTC. This codes for CASSLAFRVETQYF. The variable domain in full, completed from reference TRBV7-2 and TRBJ2-5, reads GAGVSQSPSNKVTEKGKDVELRCDPISGHTALYWYRQSLGQGLEFLIYFQGNSAPDKSGLPSDRFSAERTGGSVSTLTIQRTQQEDSAVYLCASSLAFRVETQYFGPGTRLLVL.